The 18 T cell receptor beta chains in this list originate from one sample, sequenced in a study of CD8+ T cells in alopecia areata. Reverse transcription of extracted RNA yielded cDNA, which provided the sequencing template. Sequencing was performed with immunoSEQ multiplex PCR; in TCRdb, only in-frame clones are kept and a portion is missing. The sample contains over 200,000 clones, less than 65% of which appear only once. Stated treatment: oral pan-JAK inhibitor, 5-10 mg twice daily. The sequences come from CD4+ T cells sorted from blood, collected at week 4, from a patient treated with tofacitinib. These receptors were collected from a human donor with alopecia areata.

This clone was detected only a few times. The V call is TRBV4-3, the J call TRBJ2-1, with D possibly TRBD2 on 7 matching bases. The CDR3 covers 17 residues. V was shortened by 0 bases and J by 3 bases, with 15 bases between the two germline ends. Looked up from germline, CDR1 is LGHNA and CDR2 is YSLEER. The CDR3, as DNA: TGCGCCAGCAGCCAAGACGACGGGGGGCATTACTACAATGAGCAGTTCTTC. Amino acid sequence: CASSQDDGGHYYNEQFF.

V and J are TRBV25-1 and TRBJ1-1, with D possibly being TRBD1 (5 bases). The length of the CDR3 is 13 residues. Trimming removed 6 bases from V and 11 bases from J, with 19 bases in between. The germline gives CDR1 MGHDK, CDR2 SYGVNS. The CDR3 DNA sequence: TGTGCCAGCAGCGCTTTTGTCGGGACGGGGGCTTTCTTT. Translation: CASSAFVGTGAFF.

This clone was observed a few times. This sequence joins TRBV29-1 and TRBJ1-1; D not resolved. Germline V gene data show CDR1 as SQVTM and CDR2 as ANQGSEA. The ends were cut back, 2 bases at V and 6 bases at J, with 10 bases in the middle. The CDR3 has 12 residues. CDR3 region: CSVEKGWAEAFF. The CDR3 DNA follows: TGCAGCGTTGAAAAAGGGTGGGCTGAAGCTTTCTTT.

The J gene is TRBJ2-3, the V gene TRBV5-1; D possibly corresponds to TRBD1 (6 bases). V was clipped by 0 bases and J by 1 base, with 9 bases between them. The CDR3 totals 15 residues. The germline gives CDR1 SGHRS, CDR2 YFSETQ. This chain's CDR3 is CASSLAAGGTDTQYF. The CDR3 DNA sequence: TGCGCCAGCAGCTTGGCAGCAGGGGGCACAGATACGCAGTATTTT. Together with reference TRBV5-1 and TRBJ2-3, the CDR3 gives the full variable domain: KAGVTQTPRYLIKTRGQQVTLSCSPISGHRSVSWYQQTPGQGLQFLFEYFSETQRNKGNFPGRFSGRQFSNSRSEMNVSTLELGDSALYLCASSLAAGGTDTQYFGPGTRLTVL.

CDR3 coding DNA: TGCAGCGTTGAGAAGAGGGGGAACCAATACTCCGGCTACACCTTC. It is translated as CSVEKRGNQYSGYTF. This chain uses TRBV29-1 with TRBJ1-2; maybe TRBD1 (6 bases). CDR3 length: 15 amino acids. V lost 3 bases and J 8 bases, leaving 22 bases between the germline ends. In germline, CDR1 is SQVTM, CDR2 ANQGSEA.

The CDR3, as DNA: TGTGCCAGCATGCGACAGGGAGGGGCCGGGGAGCTGTTTTTT. Amino acid sequence: CASMRQGGAGELFF. The rearrangement joins TRBV6-5 to TRBJ2-2; D is tentatively TRBD1 or TRBD2 (7 bases each). The CDR3 is made up of 14 amino acids. V was pared by 7 bases and J by 6 bases, with 15 bases between. Germline V lookup: CDR1 MNHEY, CDR2 SVGAGI.

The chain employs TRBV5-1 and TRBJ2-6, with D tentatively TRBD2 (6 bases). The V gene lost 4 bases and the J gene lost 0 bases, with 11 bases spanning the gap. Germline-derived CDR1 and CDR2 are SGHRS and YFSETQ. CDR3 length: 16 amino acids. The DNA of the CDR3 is TGCGCCAGCAGCCGGGACTCCAGCTCTGGGGCCAACGTCCTGACTTTC. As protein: CASSRDSSSGANVLTF.

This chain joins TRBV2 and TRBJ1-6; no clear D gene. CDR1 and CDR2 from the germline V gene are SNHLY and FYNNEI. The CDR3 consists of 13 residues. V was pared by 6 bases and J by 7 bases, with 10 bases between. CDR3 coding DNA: TGTGCCAGCAGCAAAGAAGGGAATTCACCCCTCCACTTT. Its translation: CASSKEGNSPLHF.

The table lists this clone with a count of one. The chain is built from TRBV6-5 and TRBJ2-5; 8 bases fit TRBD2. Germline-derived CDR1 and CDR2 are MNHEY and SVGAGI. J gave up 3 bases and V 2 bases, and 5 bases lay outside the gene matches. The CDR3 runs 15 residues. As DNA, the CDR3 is TGTGCCAGCAGTTACACCGGGACTAGAAAAGAGACCCAGTACTTC. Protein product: CASSYTGTRKETQYF.

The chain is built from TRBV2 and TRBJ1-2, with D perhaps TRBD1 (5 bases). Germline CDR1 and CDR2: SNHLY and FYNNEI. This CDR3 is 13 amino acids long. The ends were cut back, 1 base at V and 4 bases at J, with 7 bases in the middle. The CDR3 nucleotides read TGTGCCAGCAGTGAAGGTGGGGGCTATGGCTACACCTTC. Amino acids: CASSEGGGYGYTF. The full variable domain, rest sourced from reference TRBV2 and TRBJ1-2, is EPEVTQTPSHQVTQMGQEVILRCVPISNHLYFYWYRQILGQKVEFLVSFYNNEISEKSEIFDDQFSVERPDGSNFTLKIRSTKLEDSAMYFCASSEGGGYGYTFGSGTRLTVV.

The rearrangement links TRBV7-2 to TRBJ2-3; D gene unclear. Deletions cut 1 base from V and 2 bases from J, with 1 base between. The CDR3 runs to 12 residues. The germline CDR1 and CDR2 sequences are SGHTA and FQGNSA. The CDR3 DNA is TGTGCCAGCAGCTTAGACACAGATACGCAGTATTTT. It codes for CASSLDTDTQYF.

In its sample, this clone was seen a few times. The CDR3 DNA reads as TGTGCCAGCAGCCAAGAGGGGACAGGGAGTTGGGGCTACACCTTC. Translation gives CASSQEGTGSWGYTF. The chain joins TRBV7-2 to TRBJ1-2, with 9 bases identical to TRBD1. Germline CDR1 SGHTA, CDR2 FQGNSA. The CDR3 loop spans 15 amino acids. The junction had 12 bases not matched to a gene; V was cut back by 5 bases and J by 8 bases. The whole variable domain, filled in from reference TRBV7-2 and TRBJ1-2, reads GAGVSQSPSNKVTEKGKDVELRCDPISGHTALYWYRQSLGQGLEFLIYFQGNSAPDKSGLPSDRFSAERTGGSVSTLTIQRTQQEDSAVYLCASSQEGTGSWGYTFGSGTRLTVV.

The CDR3 DNA reads as TGTGCCAGCAGGAGAGCGGGGGGGAACGGGGAGCTGTTTTTT. It encodes CASRRAGGNGELFF. The chain has TRBV6-5 and TRBJ2-2; 10 nucleotides align to TRBD2. Germline values: CDR1 MNHEY, CDR2 SVGAGI. V shed 6 bases, J shed 7 bases, and the junction held 5 bases outside the gene matches. The CDR3 is made up of 14 amino acids.

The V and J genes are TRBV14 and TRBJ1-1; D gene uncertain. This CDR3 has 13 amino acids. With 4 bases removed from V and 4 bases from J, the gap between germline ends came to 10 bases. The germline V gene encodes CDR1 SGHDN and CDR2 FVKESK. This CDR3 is CASSPYMGTEAFF. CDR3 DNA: TGTGCCAGCAGCCCGTACATGGGCACTGAAGCTTTCTTT.

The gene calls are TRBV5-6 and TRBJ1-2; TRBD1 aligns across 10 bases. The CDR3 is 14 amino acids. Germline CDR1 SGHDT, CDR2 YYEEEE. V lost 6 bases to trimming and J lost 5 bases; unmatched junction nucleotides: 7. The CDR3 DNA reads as TGTGCCAGCACCGTATCGGGACAGGGGTATGGCTACACCTTC. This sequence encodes CASTVSGQGYGYTF. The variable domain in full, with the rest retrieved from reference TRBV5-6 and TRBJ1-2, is DAGVTQSPTHLIKTRGQQVTLRCSPKSGHDTVSWYQQALGQGPQFIFQYYEEEERQRGNFPDRFSGHQFPNYSSELNVNALLLGDSALYLCASTVSGQGYGYTFGSGTRLTVV.

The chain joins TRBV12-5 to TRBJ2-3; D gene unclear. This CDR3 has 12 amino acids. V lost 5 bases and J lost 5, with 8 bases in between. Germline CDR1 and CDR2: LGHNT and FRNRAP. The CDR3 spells CASGTPGDTQYF. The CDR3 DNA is TGTGCTAGTGGTACGCCGGGAGATACGCAGTATTTT.

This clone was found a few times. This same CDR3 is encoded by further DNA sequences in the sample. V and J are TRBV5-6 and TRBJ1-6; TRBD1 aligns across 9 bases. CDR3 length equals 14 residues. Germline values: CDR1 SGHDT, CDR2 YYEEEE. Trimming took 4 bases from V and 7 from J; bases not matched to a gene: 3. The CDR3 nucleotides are TGTGCCAGCAGCCCCGGGACAGGGAATTCACCCCTCCACTTT. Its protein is CASSPGTGNSPLHF. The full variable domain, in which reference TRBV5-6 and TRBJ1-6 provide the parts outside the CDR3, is DAGVTQSPTHLIKTRGQQVTLRCSPKSGHDTVSWYQQALGQGPQFIFQYYEEEERQRGNFPDRFSGHQFPNYSSELNVNALLLGDSALYLCASSPGTGNSPLHFGNGTRLTVT.

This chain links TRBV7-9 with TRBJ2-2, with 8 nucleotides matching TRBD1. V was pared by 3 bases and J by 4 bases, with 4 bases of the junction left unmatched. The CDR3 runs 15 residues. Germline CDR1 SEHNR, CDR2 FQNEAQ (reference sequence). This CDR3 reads CASSFRTGSTGELFF. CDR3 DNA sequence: TGTGCCAGCAGCTTCAGGACAGGGAGCACCGGGGAGCTGTTTTTT.